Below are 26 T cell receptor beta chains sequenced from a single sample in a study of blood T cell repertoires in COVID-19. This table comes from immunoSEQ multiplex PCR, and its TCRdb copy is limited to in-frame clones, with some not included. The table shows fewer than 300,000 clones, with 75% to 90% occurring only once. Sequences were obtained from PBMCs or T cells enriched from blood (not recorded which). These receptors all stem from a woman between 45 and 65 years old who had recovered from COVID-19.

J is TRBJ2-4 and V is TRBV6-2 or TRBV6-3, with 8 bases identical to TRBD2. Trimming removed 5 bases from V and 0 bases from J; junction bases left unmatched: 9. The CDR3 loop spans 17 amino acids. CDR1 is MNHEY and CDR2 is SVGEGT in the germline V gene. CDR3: CASSGGGSALAKNIQYF. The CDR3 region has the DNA TGTGCCAGCAGTGGCGGGGGGTCTGCTTTAGCCAAAAACATTCAGTACTTC.

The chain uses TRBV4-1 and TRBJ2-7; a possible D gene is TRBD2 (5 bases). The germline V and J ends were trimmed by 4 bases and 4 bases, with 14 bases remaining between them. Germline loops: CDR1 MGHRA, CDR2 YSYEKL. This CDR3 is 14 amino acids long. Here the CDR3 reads CASSPRWESYEQYF. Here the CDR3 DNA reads TGCGCCAGCAGCCCCCGATGGGAGTCTTACGAGCAGTACTTC.

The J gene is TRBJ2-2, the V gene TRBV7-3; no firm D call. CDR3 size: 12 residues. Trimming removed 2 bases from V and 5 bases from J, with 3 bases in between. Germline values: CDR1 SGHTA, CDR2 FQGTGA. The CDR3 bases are TGTGCCAGCAGCTTACTTACCGGGGAGCTGTTTTTT. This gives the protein CASSLLTGELFF.

CDR3 nucleotides: TGTGCCAGTACCTCCCTAGGGGGCGACACTGAAGCTTTCTTT. Its protein product is CASTSLGGDTEAFF. The chain recombines TRBV19 with TRBJ1-1, with 7 positions matching TRBD1. The germline V gene has CDR1 LNHDA and CDR2 SQIVND (reference sequence). J lost 3 bases, V lost 7 bases, and 8 bases had no gene match. The CDR3 length is 14 residues.

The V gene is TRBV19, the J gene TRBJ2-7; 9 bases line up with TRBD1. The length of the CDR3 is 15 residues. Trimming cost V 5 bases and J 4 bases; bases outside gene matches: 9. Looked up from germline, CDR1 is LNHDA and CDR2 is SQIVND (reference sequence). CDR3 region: CASSFGQGTWYEQYF. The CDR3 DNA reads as TGTGCCAGTAGTTTTGGACAGGGGACGTGGTACGAGCAGTACTTC.

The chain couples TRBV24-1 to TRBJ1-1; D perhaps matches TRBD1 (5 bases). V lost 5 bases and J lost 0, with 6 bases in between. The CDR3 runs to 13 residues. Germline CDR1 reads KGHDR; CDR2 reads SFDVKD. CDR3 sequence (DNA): TGTGCCACCAGTGTGGGGCTGAACACTGAAGCTTTCTTT. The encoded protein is CATSVGLNTEAFF.

DNA for the CDR3: TGTGCCAGCAGCAATCCCCAGGGGTTCACCTACGAGCAGTACTTC. Its protein is CASSNPQGFTYEQYF. The rearrangement joins TRBV21-1 to TRBJ2-7; the D call in the table, TRBD1, was not verified against the DNA. TRBV21-1 is recorded as a pseudogene. The CDR3 loop spans 15 amino acids.

CDR3 nucleotide sequence: TGTGCCATCCGGGACAACTCCTACGAGCAGTACTTC. Amino acid sequence: CAIRDNSYEQYF. This chain connects TRBV28 to TRBJ2-7; weak D call: TRBD1 (6 bases). V was pared by 10 bases and J by 0 bases, with 10 bases between. Germline V gene sequence: CDR1 MDHEN, CDR2 SYDVKM. The CDR3 covers 12 residues.

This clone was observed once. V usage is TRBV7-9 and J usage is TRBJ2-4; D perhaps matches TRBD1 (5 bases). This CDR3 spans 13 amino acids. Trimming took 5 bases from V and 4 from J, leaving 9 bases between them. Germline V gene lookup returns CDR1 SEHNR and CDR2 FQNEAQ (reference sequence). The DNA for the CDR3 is TGTGCCAGCAGCGCGACAGAAAAAAACATTCAGTACTTC. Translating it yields CASSATEKNIQYF.

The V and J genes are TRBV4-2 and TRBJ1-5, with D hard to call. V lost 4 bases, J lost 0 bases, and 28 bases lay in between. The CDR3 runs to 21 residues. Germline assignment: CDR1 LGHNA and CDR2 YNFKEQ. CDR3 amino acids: CASSLRAGGIGVPNSNQPQHF. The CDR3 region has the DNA TGTGCCAGCAGCCTTCGGGCCGGCGGGATCGGGGTTCCGAATAGCAATCAGCCCCAGCATTTT.

CDR3 bases: TGTGCCAGCAGCTGGCAGGGGGGTGCGAGCACCGGGGAGCTGTTTTTT. Amino acid sequence: CASSWQGGASTGELFF. The chain links TRBV7-2 to TRBJ2-2, with D perhaps TRBD1 (7 bases). V lost 4 bases to trimming and J lost 4 bases, with 16 bases between them. There are 16 residues in the CDR3. Germline V lookup: CDR1 SGHTA, CDR2 FQGNSA.

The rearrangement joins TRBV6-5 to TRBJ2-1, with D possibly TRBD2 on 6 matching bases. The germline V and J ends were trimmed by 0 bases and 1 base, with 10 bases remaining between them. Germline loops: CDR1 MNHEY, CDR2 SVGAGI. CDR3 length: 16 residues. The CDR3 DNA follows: TGTGCCAGCAGTTACTCGATGGCGGGGTCCTACAATGAGCAGTTCTTC. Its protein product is CASSYSMAGSYNEQFF.

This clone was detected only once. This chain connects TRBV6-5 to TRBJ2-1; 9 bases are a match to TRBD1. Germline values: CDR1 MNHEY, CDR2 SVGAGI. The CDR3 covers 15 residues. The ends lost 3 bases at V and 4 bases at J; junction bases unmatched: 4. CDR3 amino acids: CASSYAGTGYNEQFF. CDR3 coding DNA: TGTGCCAGCAGTTATGCCGGGACAGGGTACAATGAGCAGTTCTTC.

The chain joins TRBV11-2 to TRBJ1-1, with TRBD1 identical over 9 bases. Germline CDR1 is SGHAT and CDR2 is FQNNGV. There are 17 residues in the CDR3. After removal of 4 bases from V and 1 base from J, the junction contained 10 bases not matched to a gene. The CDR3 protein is CASSSSQGQGTNTEAFF. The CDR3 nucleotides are TGTGCCAGCAGCTCTAGTCAGGGACAGGGAACGAACACTGAAGCTTTCTTT.

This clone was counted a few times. The CDR3 coding sequence is TGTGCCAGCAGCCAAGAGCGGATGTTTGGTGCCACTGAAGCTTTCTTT. It translates to CASSQERMFGATEAFF. This chain links TRBV4-2 with TRBJ1-1; the D is unclear. The CDR3 extends over 16 amino acids. With 0 bases removed from V and 4 bases from J, the gap between germline ends came to 15 bases. Per the germline V gene, CDR1 is LGHNA and CDR2 is YNFKEQ.

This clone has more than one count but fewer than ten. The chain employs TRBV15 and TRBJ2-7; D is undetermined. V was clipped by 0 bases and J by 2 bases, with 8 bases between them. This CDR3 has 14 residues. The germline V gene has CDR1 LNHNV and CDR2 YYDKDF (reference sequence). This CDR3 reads CATSRDLRAYEQYF. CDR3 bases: TGTGCCACCAGCAGAGATCTCCGGGCCTACGAGCAGTACTTC. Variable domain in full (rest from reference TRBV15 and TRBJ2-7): DAMVIQNPRYQVTQFGKPVTLSCSQTLNHNVMYWYQQKSSQAPKLLFHYYDKDFNNEADTPDNFQSRRPNTSFCFLDIRSPGLGDTAMYLCATSRDLRAYEQYFGPGTRLTVT.

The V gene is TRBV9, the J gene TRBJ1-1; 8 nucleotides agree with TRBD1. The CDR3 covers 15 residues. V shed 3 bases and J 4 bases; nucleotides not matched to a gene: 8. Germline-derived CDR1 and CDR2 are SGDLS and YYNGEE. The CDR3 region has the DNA TGTGCCAGCAGCGGGCGACAGACAGGGGTCACTGAAGCTTTCTTT. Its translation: CASSGRQTGVTEAFF.

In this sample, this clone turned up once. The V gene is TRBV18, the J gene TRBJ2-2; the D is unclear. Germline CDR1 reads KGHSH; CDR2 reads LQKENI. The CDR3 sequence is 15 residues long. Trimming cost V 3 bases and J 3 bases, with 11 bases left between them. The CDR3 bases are TGTGCCAGCTCACCTTCGAGGAAACACACCGGGGAGCTGTTTTTT. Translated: CASSPSRKHTGELFF.

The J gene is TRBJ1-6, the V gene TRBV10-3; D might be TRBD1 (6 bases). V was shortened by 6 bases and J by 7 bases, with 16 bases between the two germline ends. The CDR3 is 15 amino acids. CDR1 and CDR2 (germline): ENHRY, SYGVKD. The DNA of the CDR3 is TGTGCCATCAGCAATATGGACAGTCTCAATTCACCCCTCCACTTT. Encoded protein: CAISNMDSLNSPLHF.

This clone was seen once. The CDR3 sequence is CASSTGTRGNYEQYF. DNA for the CDR3: TGTGCCAGTAGTACTGGGACAAGGGGGAACTACGAGCAGTACTTC. The chain combines TRBV19 with TRBJ2-7; a possible D gene is TRBD1 (6 bases). Germline CDR1 LNHDA, CDR2 SQIVND (reference sequence). The V end was cut by 4 bases, the J end by 3 bases, with 16 bases between. The CDR3 runs 15 residues.

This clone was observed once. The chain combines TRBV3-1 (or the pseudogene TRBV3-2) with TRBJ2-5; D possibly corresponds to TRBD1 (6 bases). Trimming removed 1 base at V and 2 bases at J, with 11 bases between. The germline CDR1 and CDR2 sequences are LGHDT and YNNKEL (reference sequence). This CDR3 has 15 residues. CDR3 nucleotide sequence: TGTGCCAGCAGCCAAGCGGGTAGGGGGCAAGAGACCCAGTACTTC. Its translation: CASSQAGRGQETQYF.

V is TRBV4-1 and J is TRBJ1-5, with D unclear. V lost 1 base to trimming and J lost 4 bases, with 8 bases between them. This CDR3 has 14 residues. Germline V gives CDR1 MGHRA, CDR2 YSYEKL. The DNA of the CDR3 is TGCGCCAGCAGCCAAGGGACTTCAAATCAGCCCCAGCATTTT. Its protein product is CASSQGTSNQPQHF.

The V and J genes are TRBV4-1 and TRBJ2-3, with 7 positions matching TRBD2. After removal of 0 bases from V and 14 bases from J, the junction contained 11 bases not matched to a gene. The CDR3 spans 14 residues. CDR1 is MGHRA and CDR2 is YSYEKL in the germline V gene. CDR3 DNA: TGCGCCAGCAGCCAAGATATCTCGCGGGGGATACTGTATTTT. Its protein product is CASSQDISRGILYF.

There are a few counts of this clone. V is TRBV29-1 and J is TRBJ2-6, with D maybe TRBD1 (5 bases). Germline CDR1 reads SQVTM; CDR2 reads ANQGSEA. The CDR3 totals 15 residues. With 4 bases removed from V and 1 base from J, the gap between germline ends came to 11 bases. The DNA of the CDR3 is TGCAGCGTTGGAAGGGGCAGGTCTGGGGCCAACGTCCTGACTTTC. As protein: CSVGRGRSGANVLTF.

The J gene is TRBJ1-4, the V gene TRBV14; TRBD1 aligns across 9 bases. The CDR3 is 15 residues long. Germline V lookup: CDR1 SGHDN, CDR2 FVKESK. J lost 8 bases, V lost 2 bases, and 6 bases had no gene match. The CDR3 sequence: CASSQTGGGGEKLFF. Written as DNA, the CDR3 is TGTGCCAGCAGCCAAACAGGGGGCGGAGGAGAAAAACTGTTTTTT.

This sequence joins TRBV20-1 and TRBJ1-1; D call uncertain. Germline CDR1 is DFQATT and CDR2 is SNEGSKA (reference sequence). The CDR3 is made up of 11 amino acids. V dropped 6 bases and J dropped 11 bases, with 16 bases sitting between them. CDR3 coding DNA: TGCAGTGCCCCTAAGCGGGTGGGGGCTTTCTTT. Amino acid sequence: CSAPKRVGAFF.